This TCR beta chain was found in a study of blood T cell repertoires in COVID-19. Sequenced by immunoSEQ multiplex PCR; TCRdb stores in-frame clones only, minus some. The sample holds 60,000 to 95,000 clones, roughly 90% seen once. Germline CDR1 reads MNHEY; CDR2 reads SVGAGI. V dropped 5 bases and J dropped 8 bases, with 10 bases sitting between them. The length of the CDR3 is 12 residues. The sequenced sample consisted of peripheral blood. The TCR was taken from a woman of 80 years or more with active or convalescent COVID-19. This chain uses TRBV6-5 with TRBJ1-3; perhaps TRBD1 as D (5 bases). CDR3 sequence reads: CASSQGRDTIYF. The CDR3 DNA is TGTGCCAGCAGTCAGGGCAGGGACACCATATATTTT.